Following are 10 T cell receptor beta chains from one sample sequenced in a study of cytomegalovirus exposure and HLA in healthy donors (dated by TCRdb to 2016 to 2017). Libraries were prepared through the immunoSEQ multiplex PCR assay. For the multiplex PCR, a mixture combining 60 forward primers for TCR Vbeta segments and 13 reverse primers for TCR Jbeta segments was used. TCRdb holds this immuneACCESS table with in-frame rearrangements only. Some clones are missing; in checked studies, unresolved V genes explain under half, and the rest has no known cause. The sample yields more than 150,000 clones; 75% to 85% were counted once. Of the sample, about 1.5% falls within the top ten clones. The source material was PBMCs. Receptor source: a man aged 18 to 30 in good health and CMV-seronegative.

This clone has just a few counts. The chain employs TRBV19 and TRBJ1-1, with D perhaps matching TRBD1 (6 bases). Deletions cut 5 bases from V and 5 bases from J, with 18 bases between. The CDR3 has 15 residues. Germline V gene lookup returns CDR1 LNHDA and CDR2 SQIVND (reference sequence). This chain's CDR3 is CASSRHREEGTEAFF. The DNA for the CDR3 is TGTGCCAGTAGTCGACACAGGGAAGAGGGGACTGAAGCTTTCTTT.

This chain connects TRBV27 to TRBJ2-1, with a tentative D call TRBD2 (6 bases). The ends were cut back, 2 bases at V and 7 bases at J, with 15 bases in the middle. CDR1 is MNHEY, CDR2 SMNVEV, per germline (reference sequence). The CDR3 extends over 15 amino acids. CDR3 loop: CASSLGGVLRNEQFF. CDR3 DNA sequence: TGTGCCAGCAGTTTAGGAGGGGTCCTACGGAATGAGCAGTTCTTC.

This chain joins TRBV7-2 and TRBJ2-3; D is uncertain. V was pared by 0 bases and J by 2 bases, with 9 bases between. Germline V lookup: CDR1 SGHTA, CDR2 FQGNSA. The CDR3 is made up of 15 amino acids. The CDR3 sequence: CASSLAKLNTDTQYF. The CDR3 nucleotides read TGTGCCAGCAGCTTAGCTAAGCTTAACACAGATACGCAGTATTTT. The whole variable domain, filled in from reference TRBV7-2 and TRBJ2-3, reads GAGVSQSPSNKVTEKGKDVELRCDPISGHTALYWYRQSLGQGLEFLIYFQGNSAPDKSGLPSDRFSAERTGGSVSTLTIQRTQQEDSAVYLCASSLAKLNTDTQYFGPGTRLTVL.

The V call is TRBV6-1, the J call TRBJ1-6; D unresolved. V was clipped by 10 bases and J by 7 bases, with 11 bases between them. This CDR3 spans 12 amino acids. Germline V CDR1 and CDR2: MNHNS, SASEGT. The CDR3 DNA is TGTGCCATCGGACGGGAAAATTCACCCCTCCACTTT. It yields the protein CAIGRENSPLHF.

This clone has more than one count but fewer than ten. The chain is built from TRBV29-1 and TRBJ2-7; no clear D. V was cut by 4 bases and J by 0 bases, with 7 bases left in between. Germline CDR1 reads SQVTM; CDR2 reads ANQGSEA. The length of the CDR3 is 12 residues. The CDR3 DNA reads as TGCAGCGTTGGTAAGAGCTCCTACGAGCAGTACTTC. It translates to CSVGKSSYEQYF.

This sequence joins TRBV7-2 and TRBJ2-7; 7 nucleotides match TRBD1. The CDR3 sequence is 14 residues long. V dropped 2 bases and J dropped 2; count of bases not matched to a gene: 3. Germline V lookup: CDR1 SGHTA, CDR2 FQGNSA. The CDR3 spells CASSLRQGAYEQYF. The CDR3 DNA reads as TGTGCCAGCAGCTTACGTCAGGGGGCCTACGAGCAGTACTTC.

The rearrangement links TRBV7-9 to TRBJ1-1; D is unresolved. Between the trimmed V and J ends, which lost 1 base and 0 bases, there was a span of 9 bases. Per germline, CDR1 SEHNR and CDR2 FQNEAQ (reference sequence). This CDR3 spans 15 amino acids. CDR3 amino acids: CASSLVWAMNTEAFF. The CDR3 nucleotides read TGTGCCAGCAGCTTAGTGTGGGCGATGAACACTGAAGCTTTCTTT. Filled out from reference TRBV7-9 and TRBJ1-1, the complete variable domain reads DTGVSQNPRHKITKRGQNVTFRCDPISEHNRLYWYRQTLGQGPEFLTYFQNEAQLEKSRLLSDRFSAERPKGSFSTLEIQRTEQGDSAMYLCASSLVWAMNTEAFFGQGTRLTVV.

This clone was seen once. The V call is TRBV6-5, the J call TRBJ1-5; no clear D gene. The CDR3 consists of 14 residues. Trimming removed 0 bases from V and 7 bases from J, with 10 bases in between. Germline V CDR1 and CDR2: MNHEY, SVGAGI. The DNA for the CDR3 is TGTGCCAGCAGTTACTCGGAGGGCGTGCAGCCCCAGCATTTT. Its translation is CASSYSEGVQPQHF.

This sequence joins TRBV6-5 and TRBJ2-7, with 7 bases identical to TRBD2. After removal of 6 bases from V and 1 base from J, the junction contained 6 bases not matched to a gene. Germline loops: CDR1 MNHEY, CDR2 SVGAGI. This CDR3 has 14 amino acids. CDR3 DNA sequence: TGTGCCAGCAGCCTCACTAGCGTGTCCTACGAGCAGTACTTC. Amino acid sequence: CASSLTSVSYEQYF.

J is TRBJ2-5 and V is TRBV7-2; 8 bases align to TRBD2. With 4 bases clipped from V and 1 base from J, the junction kept 8 bases outside the gene matches. The CDR3 consists of 16 residues. Germline values: CDR1 SGHTA, CDR2 FQGNSA. The CDR3 DNA sequence: TGTGCCAGCAGCTACCGGGGGAGCGGGGGCCAAGAGACCCAGTACTTC. Translated, it gives CASSYRGSGGQETQYF.